Listed here are 19 T cell receptor beta chains from one sample, sequenced in a study of cytomegalovirus exposure and HLA in healthy donors. The PCR employed 60 Vbeta primers together with 13 Jbeta primers. Only in-frame clones appear in the TCRdb table, and some are missing; sequencing was by immunoSEQ multiplex PCR. The sample gives fewer than 150,000 clones, about 80% of which show up once; almost 4% is in the top ten. Specimen: PBMCs. The origin of the receptors is a man in his late teens or twenties in good health and CMV-seronegative.

The chain uses TRBV28 and TRBJ2-3; D perhaps matches TRBD2 (5 bases). This CDR3 contains 14 residues. V was cut by 3 bases and J by 0 bases, with 7 bases left in between. Per the germline V gene, CDR1 is MDHEN and CDR2 is SYDVKM. The CDR3 loop is CASSFAGSTDTQYF. CDR3 DNA: TGTGCCAGCAGTTTTGCGGGCAGCACAGATACGCAGTATTTT. Using reference TRBV28 and TRBJ2-3 for the parts outside the CDR3, the full variable domain is DVKVTQSSRYLVKRTGEKVFLECVQDMDHENMFWYRQDPGLGLRLIYFSYDVKMKEKGDIPEGYSVSREKKERFSLILESASTNQTSMYLCASSFAGSTDTQYFGPGTRLTVL.

On this clone itself: The same CDR3 is also encoded by other DNA sequences in this sample. The J gene is TRBJ1-1, the V gene TRBV6-5; TRBD1 is a possible D gene (5 bases). The CDR3 sequence is 15 residues long. Germline V gene data show CDR1 as MNHEY and CDR2 as SVGAGI. Between the trimmed V and J ends, which lost 0 bases and 0 bases, there was a span of 8 bases. In nucleotides, the CDR3 is TGTGCCAGCAGTTACTCGAGACAGTTGAACACTGAAGCTTTCTTT. It specifies CASSYSRQLNTEAFF.

This sequence joins TRBV28 and TRBJ1-1; 7 nucleotides match TRBD1. CDR3 length equals 12 residues. Germline CDR1 and CDR2: MDHEN and SYDVKM. Trimming cost V 6 bases and J 10 bases; bases outside gene matches: 8. The CDR3 here is CASRTTGLRAFF. The CDR3 DNA follows: TGTGCCAGCAGGACGACAGGGTTGAGAGCTTTCTTT.

V gene TRBV27 combines with J gene TRBJ2-7; D is possibly TRBD2 (5 bases). V was trimmed by 1 base and J by 0 bases, leaving 13 bases between them. Germline-derived CDR1 and CDR2 are MNHEY and SMNVEV (reference sequence). CDR3 length equals 16 residues. The CDR3 DNA is TGTGCCAGCAGTTTATTCGGCGGGCAGAGCTCCTACGAGCAGTACTTC. Amino acid sequence: CASSLFGGQSSYEQYF.

A few counts support this clone. J is TRBJ2-7 and V is TRBV5-1; TRBD1 aligns across 8 bases. The CDR3 sequence is 16 residues long. Trimming at V came to 1 base and at J to 3 bases, leaving 9 bases not matched to a gene. Per germline, CDR1 SGHRS and CDR2 YFSETQ. Here the CDR3 DNA reads TGCGCCAGCAGCTTGCGCCTGGGACAGGTGGACTACGAGCAGTACTTC. Protein: CASSLRLGQVDYEQYF.

The CDR3 nucleotides read TGTGCCAGCAGTATCGTGGACAGAGACACTGAAGCTTTCTTT. This codes for CASSIVDRDTEAFF. The rearrangement links TRBV6-1 to TRBJ1-1, with a tentative D call TRBD1 (6 bases). CDR3 length: 14 residues. Looked up from germline, CDR1 is MNHNS and CDR2 is SASEGT. Trimming removed 5 bases at V and 3 bases at J, with 13 bases between.

The gene calls are TRBV9 and TRBJ1-6; D remains ambiguous. Trimming cost V 0 bases and J 0 bases, with 4 bases left between them. CDR1 is SGDLS and CDR2 is YYNGEE in the germline V gene. The CDR3 is 15 amino acids. The CDR3 is CASSVDSSYNSPLHF. The CDR3 nucleotides are TGTGCCAGCAGCGTAGACAGCTCCTATAATTCACCCCTCCACTTT.

This chain connects TRBV5-1 to TRBJ1-1, with 9 bases identical to TRBD1. CDR1 is SGHRS and CDR2 is YFSETQ in the germline V gene. Trimming cost V 5 bases and J 3 bases; bases outside gene matches: 8. This CDR3 has 15 amino acids. The CDR3 DNA follows: TGCGCCAGCAGGGCGGAAACAGGGGGCTACACTGAAGCTTTCTTT. Its protein is CASRAETGGYTEAFF.

The CDR3 region has the DNA TGTGCCAGCAGCCTGGACAGGGTTAGCACAGATACGCAGTATTTT. It yields the protein CASSLDRVSTDTQYF. The V and J genes are TRBV6-5 and TRBJ2-3; 8 bases fit TRBD1. There are 15 residues in the CDR3. Per the germline V gene, CDR1 is MNHEY and CDR2 is SVGAGI. V lost 6 bases and J lost 0; bases outside the gene matches: 5.

This rearrangement joins TRBV2 to TRBJ1-1; tentative D call: TRBD1 (5 bases). The CDR3 contains 14 residues. CDR1 SNHLY and CDR2 FYNNEI come from the germline V gene. The ends were cut back, 3 bases at V and 2 bases at J, with 10 bases in the middle. The CDR3 DNA reads as TGTGCCAGCAGTGATATTGACAGTAACACTGAAGCTTTCTTT. Translated: CASSDIDSNTEAFF.

The chain combines TRBV27 with TRBJ2-3; the D gene is possibly TRBD2 (5 bases). Germline CDR1 MNHEY, CDR2 SMNVEV (reference sequence). V lost 2 bases and J lost 2, with 14 bases in between. The CDR3 is 16 residues long. The CDR3 DNA follows: TGTGCCAGCAGTTTAGGGCCCTCGACTAACACAGATACGCAGTATTTT. Translating gives CASSLGPSTNTDTQYF.

This sequence joins TRBV28 and TRBJ2-1, with TRBD2 matching 11 bases. In germline, CDR1 is MDHEN, CDR2 SYDVKM. J was trimmed by 2 bases and V by 6 bases; bases with no gene match: 6. This CDR3 spans 16 amino acids. The CDR3 bases are TGTGCCAGCAGCCTTAGCGGGAGGGCCGCCTACAATGAGCAGTTCTTC. Amino acids: CASSLSGRAAYNEQFF.

The genes are TRBV18 and TRBJ1-5; TRBD1 might be the D (6 bases). Germline CDR1 is KGHSH and CDR2 is LQKENI. V lost 6 bases, J lost 2 bases, and 11 bases lay in between. The CDR3 extends over 14 amino acids. The CDR3 loop is CASSQTGGNQPQHF. The CDR3 region has the DNA TGTGCCAGCTCGCAGACAGGAGGCAATCAGCCCCAGCATTTT.

The chain employs TRBV6-4 and TRBJ2-6; D might be TRBD1 (6 bases). Germline V gene sequence: CDR1 MRHNA, CDR2 SNTAGT. V was clipped by 4 bases and J by 3 bases, with 10 bases between them. The CDR3 is 15 amino acids. The CDR3 region is CASSVSGVGANVLTF. DNA of the CDR3: TGTGCCAGCAGTGTTTCAGGGGTTGGGGCCAACGTCCTGACTTTC.

The V gene is TRBV5-1, the J gene TRBJ2-1; maybe TRBD2 (5 bases). Trimming removed 4 bases from V and 4 bases from J, with 12 bases in between. Germline-derived CDR1 and CDR2 are SGHRS and YFSETQ. The CDR3 is made up of 14 amino acids. The CDR3: CASSGGAAYNEQFF. The CDR3 DNA reads as TGCGCCAGCAGCGGCGGAGCGGCGTACAATGAGCAGTTCTTC.

This clone was seen a few times. The chain links TRBV29-1 to TRBJ2-2, with 10 bases matching TRBD2. CDR3 length: 16 amino acids. Trimming at V came to 5 bases and at J to 0 bases, leaving 6 bases not matched to a gene. Germline CDR1 and CDR2: SQVTM and ANQGSEA. The DNA of the CDR3 is TGCAGCGTTATAACTAGCGGGGTCGCGAACACCGGGGAGCTGTTTTTT. Its protein is CSVITSGVANTGELFF.

The chain recombines TRBV30 with TRBJ2-7; 8 bases are a match to TRBD1. The CDR3 covers 14 residues. V lost 3 bases and J lost 2; bases outside the gene matches: 6. CDR1 GTSNPN and CDR2 SVGIG come from the germline V gene (reference sequence). The CDR3 DNA reads as TGTGCCTGGAGCGCCGGGACAGGCCCCTACGAGCAGTACTTC. Translated, it gives CAWSAGTGPYEQYF.

The chain has TRBV11-3 and TRBJ1-1, with D possibly TRBD1 on 6 matching bases. Germline CDR1 and CDR2: SGHNT and YENEEA. This CDR3 region has 16 residues. V was clipped by 0 bases and J by 0 bases, with 11 bases between them. CDR3 nucleotide sequence: TGTGCCAGCAGCTTAGAGGTAGGGGACATGAACACTGAAGCTTTCTTT. It translates to CASSLEVGDMNTEAFF.

This clone was seen a handful of times. The chain carries TRBV5-4 and TRBJ2-7, with a possible D match to TRBD1 (6 bases). Trimming removed 0 bases from V and 4 bases from J, with 14 bases in between. In germline, CDR1 is SGHNT, CDR2 YYREEE (reference sequence). The CDR3 covers 15 residues. The CDR3 bases are TGTGCCAGCAGCTTGGCTCCAGGGGCCACGTACGAGCAGTACTTC. It yields the protein CASSLAPGATYEQYF.